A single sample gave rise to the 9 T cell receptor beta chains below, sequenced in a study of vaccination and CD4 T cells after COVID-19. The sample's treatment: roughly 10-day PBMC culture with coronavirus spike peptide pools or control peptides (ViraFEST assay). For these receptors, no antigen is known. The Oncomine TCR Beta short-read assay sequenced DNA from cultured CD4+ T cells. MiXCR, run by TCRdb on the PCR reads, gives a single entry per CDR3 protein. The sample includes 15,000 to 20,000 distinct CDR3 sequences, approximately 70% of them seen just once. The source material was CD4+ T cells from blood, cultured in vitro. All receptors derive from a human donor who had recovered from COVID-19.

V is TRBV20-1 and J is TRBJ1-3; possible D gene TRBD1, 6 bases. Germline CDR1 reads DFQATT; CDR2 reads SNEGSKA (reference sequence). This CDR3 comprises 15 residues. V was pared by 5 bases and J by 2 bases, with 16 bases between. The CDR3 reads CSASGGGGTGNTIYF. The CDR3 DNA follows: TGCAGTGCTTCCGGGGGCGGGGGGACTGGAAACACCATATATTTT.

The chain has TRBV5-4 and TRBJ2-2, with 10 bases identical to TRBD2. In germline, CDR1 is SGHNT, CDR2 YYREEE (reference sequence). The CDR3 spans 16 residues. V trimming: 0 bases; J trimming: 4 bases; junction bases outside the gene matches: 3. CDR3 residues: CASSLGASGSTGELFF. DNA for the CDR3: TGTGCCAGCAGCTTGGGGGCTAGCGGGAGCACCGGGGAGCTGTTTTTT.

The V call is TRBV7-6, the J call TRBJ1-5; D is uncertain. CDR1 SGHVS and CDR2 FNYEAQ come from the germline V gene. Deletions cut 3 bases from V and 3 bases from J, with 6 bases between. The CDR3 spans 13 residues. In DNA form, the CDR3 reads TGTGCCAGCAGCTTTGGGGACAATCAGCCCCAGCATTTT. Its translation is CASSFGDNQPQHF.

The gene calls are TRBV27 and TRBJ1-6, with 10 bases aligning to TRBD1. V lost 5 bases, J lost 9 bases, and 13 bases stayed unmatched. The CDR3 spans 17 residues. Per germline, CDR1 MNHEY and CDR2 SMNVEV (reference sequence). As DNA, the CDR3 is TGTGCCAGCAGTCTGACCCCGCCGGGACAGGGGAGTTCACCCCTCCACTTT. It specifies CASSLTPPGQGSSPLHF.

CDR3 region: CSFRTAGDIQYF. The CDR3 DNA is TGCAGTTTTAGGACTGCCGGGGACATTCAGTACTTC. This chain links TRBV20-1 with TRBJ2-4, with TRBD2 as a possible D gene (5 bases). Germline lookup yields CDR1 DFQATT and CDR2 SNEGSKA (reference sequence). The germline V and J ends were trimmed by 8 bases and 8 bases, with 16 bases remaining between them. The CDR3 extends over 12 amino acids.

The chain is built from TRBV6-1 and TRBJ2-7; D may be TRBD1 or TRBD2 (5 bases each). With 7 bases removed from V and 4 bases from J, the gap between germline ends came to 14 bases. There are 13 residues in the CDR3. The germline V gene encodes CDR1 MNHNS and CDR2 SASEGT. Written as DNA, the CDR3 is TGTGCCAGCAAGTACGGGACGTCGTACGAGCAGTACTTC. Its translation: CASKYGTSYEQYF.

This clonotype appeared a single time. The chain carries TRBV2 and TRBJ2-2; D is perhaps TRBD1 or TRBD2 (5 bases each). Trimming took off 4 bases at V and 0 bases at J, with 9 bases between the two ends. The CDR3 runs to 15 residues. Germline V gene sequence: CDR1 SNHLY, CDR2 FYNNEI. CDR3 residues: CASSGGPANTGELFF. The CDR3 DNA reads TGTGCCAGCAGTGGGGGACCAGCGAACACCGGGGAGCTGTTTTTT. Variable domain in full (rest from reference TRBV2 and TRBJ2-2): EPEVTQTPSHQVTQMGQEVILRCVPISNHLYFYWYRQILGQKVEFLVSFYNNEISEKSEIFDDQFSVERPDGSNFTLKIRSTKLEDSAMYFCASSGGPANTGELFFGEGSRLTVL.

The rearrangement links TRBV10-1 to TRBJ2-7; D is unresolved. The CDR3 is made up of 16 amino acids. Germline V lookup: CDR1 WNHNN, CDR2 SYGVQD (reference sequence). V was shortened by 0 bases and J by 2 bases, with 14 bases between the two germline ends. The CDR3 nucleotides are TGCGCCAGCAGTGAGTCGGGCAACCCGGATCCCTACGAGCAGTACTTC. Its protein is CASSESGNPDPYEQYF.

CDR3 sequence: CASSLEPGRGVYGYTF. In DNA, the CDR3 is TGCGCCAGCAGCTTGGAGCCAGGGCGAGGAGTCTATGGCTACACCTTC. This rearrangement joins TRBV5-1 to TRBJ1-2; weak D call: TRBD1 (5 bases). CDR1 SGHRS and CDR2 YFSETQ come from the germline V gene. V lost 0 bases to trimming and J lost 4 bases, with 16 bases between them. The CDR3 is made up of 16 amino acids.